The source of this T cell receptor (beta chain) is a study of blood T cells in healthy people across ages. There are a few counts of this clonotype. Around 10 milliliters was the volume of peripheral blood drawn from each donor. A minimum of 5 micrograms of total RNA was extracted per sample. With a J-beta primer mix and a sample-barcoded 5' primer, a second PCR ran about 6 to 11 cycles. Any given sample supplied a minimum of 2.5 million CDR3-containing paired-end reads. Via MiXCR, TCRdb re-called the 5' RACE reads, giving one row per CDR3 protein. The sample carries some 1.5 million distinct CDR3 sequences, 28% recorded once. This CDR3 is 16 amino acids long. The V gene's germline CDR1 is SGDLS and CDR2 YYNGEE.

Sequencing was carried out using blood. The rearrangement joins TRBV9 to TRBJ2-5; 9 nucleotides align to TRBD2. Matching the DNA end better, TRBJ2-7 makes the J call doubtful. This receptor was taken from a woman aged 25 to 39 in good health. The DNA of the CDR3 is TGTGCCAGCAGCGTAGGTCTCAGCGGGAGGTCCCTCGAGCAGTACTTC. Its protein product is CASSVGLSGRSLEQYF.